The next 25 T cell receptor beta chains were all read from a single sample in a study of CD8 T cells in ankylosing spondylitis. TCRdb processed the 5' RACE reads anew with MiXCR; each CDR3 protein has one entry. The sample has fewer than 400,000 distinct CDR3 sequences; 14% to 15% are singletons. Material: blood, either unsorted or a sorted T cell fraction (not recorded which). These receptors were obtained from a male donor with ankylosing spondylitis or in good health (not recorded which).

The rearrangement uses TRBV7-8 and TRBJ1-1, with a possible D match to TRBD1 (5 bases). With 1 base removed from V and 6 bases from J, the gap between germline ends came to 9 bases. The germline gives CDR1 SGHVS, CDR2 FQNEAQ. CDR3 size: 13 residues. CDR3 residues: CASSLGGAPEAFF. In DNA, the CDR3 is TGTGCCAGCAGCTTAGGTGGGGCACCTGAAGCTTTCTTT.

The J gene is TRBJ2-7, the V gene TRBV7-9; D uncertain. V lost 2 bases and J lost 7, with 9 bases in between. The CDR3 runs to 12 residues. Germline CDR1 SEHNR, CDR2 FQNEAQ (reference sequence). CDR3 bases: TGTGCCAGCAGCTTACCCTCGCTTGAGCAGTACTTC. It specifies CASSLPSLEQYF.

This clonotype came up a few times. The gene calls are TRBV24-1 and TRBJ2-7, with 9 bases aligning to TRBD1. The germline gives CDR1 KGHDR, CDR2 SFDVKD. J was trimmed by 8 bases and V by 3 bases; bases with no gene match: 10. The CDR3 is 15 amino acids. The CDR3 spells CATSDPGDRASKQYF. CDR3 DNA: TGTGCCACCAGTGATCCCGGGGACAGGGCTTCCAAGCAGTACTTC.

The chain recombines TRBV7-8 with TRBJ2-1; either TRBD1 or TRBD2 may fit D (6 bases each). The CDR3 runs to 17 residues. Trimming removed 1 base from V and 10 bases from J, with 23 bases in between. The germline V gene encodes CDR1 SGHVS and CDR2 FQNEAQ. The CDR3 sequence: CASSLVRSTRGVSEQFF. CDR3 coding DNA: TGTGCCAGCAGCTTAGTTAGGTCGACTAGGGGGGTATCGGAGCAGTTCTTC.

This clonotype was counted ten times or more. The gene calls are TRBV6-1 and TRBJ1-1; D not resolved. The CDR3 extends over 17 amino acids. V was cut by 5 bases and J by 0 bases, with 19 bases left in between. Germline-derived CDR1 and CDR2 are MNHNS and SASEGT. CDR3 DNA: TGTGCCAGCAGTACACAAATGCGAGCTTATATGAACACTGAAGCTTTCTTT. This encodes CASSTQMRAYMNTEAFF.

The chain combines TRBV4-1 with TRBJ2-5, with 8 bases that match TRBD2. Unmatched junction bases numbered 11, after V lost 3 bases and J lost 5 bases. The CDR3 spans 16 residues. Germline CDR1 reads MGHRA; CDR2 reads YSYEKL. CDR3: CASSQPVTSGWETQYF. CDR3 nucleotide sequence: TGCGCCAGCAGCCAGCCCGTAACTAGCGGATGGGAGACCCAGTACTTC.

The chain has TRBV5-1 and TRBJ1-3; D perhaps matches TRBD1 (5 bases). CDR1 SGHRS and CDR2 YFSETQ come from the germline V gene. This CDR3 region has 14 residues. Trimming removed 0 bases from V and 7 bases from J, with 11 bases in between. The CDR3 protein is CASSLEAGLNTIYF. In DNA, the CDR3 is TGCGCCAGCAGCTTGGAGGCAGGGCTGAACACCATATATTTT.

J is TRBJ2-7 and V is TRBV10-3; D unclear. The CDR3 contains 11 residues. Germline CDR1 reads ENHRY; CDR2 reads SYGVKD. The V end lost 4 bases, the J end lost 4 bases, and 5 bases lay between the germline ends. Written as DNA, the CDR3 is TGTGCCATCAGTGCCGGGTACGAGCAGTACTTC. Residues: CAISAGYEQYF.

This clonotype was seen more than once but under ten times. The rearrangement joins TRBV12-3 or TRBV12-4 to TRBJ2-7; D possibly matches TRBD1 or TRBD2 (6 bases each). V lost 3 bases, J lost 5 bases, and 14 bases lay in between. The CDR3 contains 14 residues. CDR3 protein: CASSFGGQRDEQYF. DNA for the CDR3: TGTGCCAGCAGTTTTGGGGGGCAAAGGGACGAGCAGTACTTC.

This clonotype was detected a few times. This sequence joins TRBV25-1 and TRBJ2-3, with D hard to call. CDR1 and CDR2 from the germline V gene are MGHDK and SYGVNS. CDR3 size: 16 residues. Deletions cut 0 bases from V and 2 bases from J, with 12 bases between. The CDR3 loop is CASSEYQVHYTDTQYF. CDR3 sequence (DNA): TGTGCCAGCAGTGAATATCAGGTTCACTACACAGATACGCAGTATTTT.

This clonotype was counted between two and nine times. This sequence joins TRBV5-1 and TRBJ2-1; 9 bases match TRBD1. From germline, CDR1 is SGHRS and CDR2 YFSETQ. CDR3 size: 15 residues. V lost 4 bases to trimming and J lost 7 bases; unmatched junction nucleotides: 9. The CDR3 reads CASSPGQGNLNEQFF. CDR3 sequence (DNA): TGCGCCAGCAGCCCAGGACAGGGGAACTTAAATGAGCAGTTCTTC.

Only a few counts were recorded for this clonotype. The chain links TRBV29-1 to TRBJ2-3, with 9 bases identical to TRBD1. The CDR3 has 16 residues. CDR1 is SQVTM, CDR2 ANQGSEA, per germline. With V trimmed by 3 bases and J by 1 base, 8 bases remained unmatched. The CDR3 DNA reads TGCAGCGTTGAGCCCGGGACAGGGAGGGGCACAGATACGCAGTATTTT. Its protein product is CSVEPGTGRGTDTQYF.

This clonotype was found a few times. The chain links TRBV29-1 to TRBJ2-3; TRBD2 agrees at 13 bases. The CDR3 covers 15 residues. Looked up from germline, CDR1 is SQVTM and CDR2 is ANQGSEA. V lost 6 bases to trimming and J lost 5 bases; unmatched junction nucleotides: 8. The CDR3 reads CSVALGTSGEDTQYF. The CDR3 DNA sequence: TGCAGCGTCGCATTAGGGACTAGCGGGGAAGATACGCAGTATTTT.

This rearrangement joins TRBV5-8 to TRBJ2-7; possibly TRBD1 for D (6 bases). V shed 1 base and J shed 4 bases, with 12 bases lying between them. The CDR3 is made up of 14 amino acids. Germline CDR1 and CDR2: SGHTS and YDEGEE. The CDR3 loop reads CASSLLLTGYEQYF. Written as DNA, the CDR3 is TGTGCCAGCAGCTTGCTCCTTACAGGGTACGAGCAGTACTTC.

There are many counts of this clonotype. The rearrangement joins TRBV20-1 to TRBJ2-1; D not resolved. Germline V gene lookup returns CDR1 DFQATT and CDR2 SNEGSKA (reference sequence). V gave up 1 base and J gave up 7 bases, with 5 bases separating them. The CDR3 is 11 residues long. CDR3 amino acids: CSARGPNEQFF. The CDR3, as DNA: TGCAGTGCTAGAGGCCCAAATGAGCAGTTCTTC.

This clonotype was seen a handful of times. For the CDR3, the DNA is TGTGCCAGCAGTTTAAGCGGCGGCGGGAAAGAGACCCAGTACTTC. This encodes CASSLSGGGKETQYF. The chain is built from TRBV12-3 or TRBV12-4 and TRBJ2-5; D is perhaps TRBD2 (6 bases). Trimming removed 2 bases at V and 3 bases at J, with 13 bases between. The CDR3 has 15 residues.

The V and J genes are TRBV7-2 and TRBJ2-3; 10 positions agree with TRBD2. CDR1 SGHTA and CDR2 FQGNSA come from the germline V gene. Unmatched junction bases numbered 6, after V lost 2 bases and J lost 4 bases. There are 16 residues in the CDR3. The CDR3 region has the DNA TGTGCCAGCAGCTTACAGCGGGGGGGCCAGGCAGATACGCAGTATTTT. Translating gives CASSLQRGGQADTQYF.

The CDR3 nucleotides are TGCAGTGCGCGGACAGGGTGGGGCGGCTACACCTTC. Protein sequence: CSARTGWGGYTF. The genes are TRBV20-1 and TRBJ1-2, with 8 bases lining up with TRBD1. Germline assignment: CDR1 DFQATT and CDR2 SNEGSKA (reference sequence). Losses at the gene ends were 6 bases for V and 8 bases for J; bases not matched to a gene: 8. The CDR3 contains 12 residues.

This rearrangement joins TRBV5-1 to TRBJ1-2, with no clear D. Germline V gene data show CDR1 as SGHRS and CDR2 as YFSETQ. V was cut by 4 bases and J by 6 bases, with 19 bases left in between. This CDR3 is 15 amino acids long. The CDR3 DNA follows: TGCGCCAGCAGCCCGAAAGTCCTCGGTGGCGATGGCTACACCTTC. This gives the protein CASSPKVLGGDGYTF. The full variable domain, with the rest looked up from reference TRBV5-1 and TRBJ1-2, is KAGVTQTPRYLIKTRGQQVTLSCSPISGHRSVSWYQQTPGQGLQFLFEYFSETQRNKGNFPGRFSGRQFSNSRSEMNVSTLELGDSALYLCASSPKVLGGDGYTFGSGTRLTVV.

The chain employs TRBV29-1 and TRBJ2-5; 10 nucleotides match TRBD1. The germline V gene has CDR1 SQVTM and CDR2 ANQGSEA. The CDR3 extends over 13 amino acids. J was trimmed by 5 bases and V by 4 bases; bases with no gene match: 4. The CDR3 DNA reads TGCAGCGTTGCGACAGGGGGCCTTGAGACCCAGTACTTC. It specifies CSVATGGLETQYF.

This clonotype was found many times. The V and J genes are TRBV5-6 and TRBJ1-2; no clear D. This CDR3 contains 11 residues. V lost 0 bases and J 10 bases, leaving 7 bases between the germline ends. Germline CDR1 SGHDT, CDR2 YYEEEE. As DNA, the CDR3 is TGTGCCAGCAGCTTGGCGAGAGACTACACCTTC. This sequence encodes CASSLARDYTF.

The CDR3 DNA reads as TGCAGTGCTAGTCCTATCACCGGGACTATGGGTGGGATGCACGAGCAGTACTTC. This sequence encodes CSASPITGTMGGMHEQYF. The V call is TRBV20-1, the J call TRBJ2-7; 7 bases line up with TRBD2. Germline V gene data show CDR1 as DFQATT and CDR2 as SNEGSKA (reference sequence). The CDR3 is 18 amino acids. V dropped 3 bases and J dropped 5; count of bases not matched to a gene: 22.

The chain employs TRBV4-1 and TRBJ1-6; D remains ambiguous. The V end lost 1 base, the J end lost 9 bases, and 7 bases lay between the germline ends. The CDR3 runs to 13 residues. Germline CDR1 is MGHRA and CDR2 is YSYEKL. The CDR3 nucleotides are TGCGCCAGCAGCCAAGCGGTCGTTTCACCCCTCCACTTT. It translates to CASSQAVVSPLHF.

This clonotype showed up many times. The J gene is TRBJ2-1, the V gene TRBV5-1; tentative D call: TRBD2 (7 bases). The CDR3 is 15 amino acids. Trimming left V 4 bases short and J 6 bases short, with 17 bases between. Germline values: CDR1 SGHRS, CDR2 YFSETQ. CDR3 DNA: TGCGCCAGCAGCGTCCTGAGGGGGGGCCTCAATGAGCAGTTCTTC. Translating gives CASSVLRGGLNEQFF.

The rearrangement uses TRBV7-9 and TRBJ2-2, with D hard to call. The germline CDR1 and CDR2 sequences are SEHNR and FQNEAQ (reference sequence). Trimming stripped 5 bases from V and 0 bases from J, with 10 bases between. The CDR3 is 15 amino acids. CDR3 sequence reads: CASSPLDANTGELFF. The CDR3 coding sequence is TGTGCCAGCAGCCCTCTAGATGCGAACACCGGGGAGCTGTTTTTT.